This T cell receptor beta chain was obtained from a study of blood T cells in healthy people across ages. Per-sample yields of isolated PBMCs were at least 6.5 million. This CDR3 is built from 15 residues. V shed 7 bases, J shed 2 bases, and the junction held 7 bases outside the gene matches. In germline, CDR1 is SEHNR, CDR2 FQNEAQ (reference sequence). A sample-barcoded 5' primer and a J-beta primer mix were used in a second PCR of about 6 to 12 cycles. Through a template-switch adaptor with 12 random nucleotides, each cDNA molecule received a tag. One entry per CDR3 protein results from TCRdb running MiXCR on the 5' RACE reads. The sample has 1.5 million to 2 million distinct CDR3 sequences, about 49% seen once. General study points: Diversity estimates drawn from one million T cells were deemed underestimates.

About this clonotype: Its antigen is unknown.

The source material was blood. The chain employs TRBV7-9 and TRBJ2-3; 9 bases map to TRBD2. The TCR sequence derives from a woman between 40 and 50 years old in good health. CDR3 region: CASTLRTSDTDTQYF. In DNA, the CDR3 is TGTGCCAGCACCCTCCGGACTAGCGACACAGATACGCAGTATTTT.